This T cell receptor beta chain was sequenced for a study of T cell changes during pregnancy in multiple sclerosis (dated by TCRdb to about 2019). For context, the study as a whole: In women with multiple sclerosis, the researchers looked at how the T cell repertoire shifted as pregnancy progressed.

Counted from cysteine to phenylalanine, this CDR3 has 15 amino acids. Solely the CDR3 DNA is kept, with 45 bases framed from the first base. The V end loses 1 base and the J end loses 3 bases, and a stretch of 10 bases separates them. CDR1 is given as SGHAT and CDR2 as FQNNGV, both from the germline V gene. In the case of this clone: Its antigen remains unidentified. No clone much larger than this one lies a single base away; base qualities are absent.

The library came from the immunoSEQ multiplex PCR assay. TCRdb mirrors the immuneACCESS table, restricted to in-frame sequences. Some clones are absent from its copies; in checked studies, under half trace to an unresolved V gene, and the reason for the others is unknown. Counted in this sample were tens of thousands of clones; about 91% of them appeared once. The ten largest account for 0.85% to 0.95% of the sample. The source material was peripheral blood, sampled before pregnancy. This sequence was found in a female donor with multiple sclerosis, enrolled in a pregnancy study. The rearrangement joined TRBV11-2 to TRBJ1-5; D gene: possibly TRBD1, on 5 matching bases. Read as DNA, the sequence is TGTGCCAGCAGCTTAGGGAGGGGTCCCAATCAGCCCCAGCATTTT. It translates as CASSLGRGPNQPQHF.